This T cell receptor (beta chain) was identified during a study of T cells in Graves' hyperthyroidism and ophthalmopathy. Researchers barred patients who had uncontrolled infection, other autoimmune disease, pregnancy or lactation. The CDR3 consists of 11 residues. Germline lookup yields CDR1 SQVTM and CDR2 ANQGSEA. V lost 7 bases and J 2 bases, leaving 9 bases between the germline ends. A few counts support this clonotype. Amplification of TCR beta CDR3 regions used RNA as the template. Primed by the HTBI set, a first-round RT-PCR was run on the TCR CDR3. A single record per CDR3 protein comes from TCRdb applying MiXCR to the multiplex PCR reads. The table has approximately 690,000 distinct CDR3 sequences, under 25% seen once; the top ten hold under 35%.

The source material was blood. The TCR sequence derives from a man aged 25 to 40 with Graves' ophthalmopathy. The gene calls are TRBV29-1 and TRBJ2-7, with a possible D match to TRBD1 (6 bases). CDR3 sequence: CSGGTTYEQYF. In DNA form, the CDR3 reads TGCAGCGGGGGGACAACCTACGAGCAGTACTTC.